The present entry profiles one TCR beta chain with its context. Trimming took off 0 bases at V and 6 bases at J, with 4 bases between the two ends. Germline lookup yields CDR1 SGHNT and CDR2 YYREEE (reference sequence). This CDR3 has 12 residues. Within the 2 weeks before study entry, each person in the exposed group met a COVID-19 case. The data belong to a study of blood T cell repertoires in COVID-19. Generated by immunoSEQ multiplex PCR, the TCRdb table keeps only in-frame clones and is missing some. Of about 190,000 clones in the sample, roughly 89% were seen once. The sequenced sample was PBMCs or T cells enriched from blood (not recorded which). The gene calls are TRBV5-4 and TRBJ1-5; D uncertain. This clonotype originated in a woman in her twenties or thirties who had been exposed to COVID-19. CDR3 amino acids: CASSLVGQPQHF. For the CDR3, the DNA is TGTGCCAGCAGCTTGGTCGGTCAGCCCCAGCATTTT.